What follows are 5 T cell receptor beta chains derived from one specimen sequenced in a study of blood T cell repertoires in COVID-19. Method: immunoSEQ multiplex PCR; TCRdb's copy keeps in-frame clones and lacks some. The top ten hold more than 1.2% of the sample, which has 200,000 to 250,000 clones, 84% seen once. The sequencing sample was made of peripheral blood. These receptors all come from a woman between 40 and 50 years old who had recovered from COVID-19.

The rearrangement links TRBV19 to TRBJ2-3, with unresolved D. Trimming took off 3 bases at V and 3 bases at J, with 13 bases between the two ends. There are 15 residues in the CDR3. From germline, CDR1 is LNHDA and CDR2 SQIVND (reference sequence). DNA of the CDR3: TGTGCCAGTAGTATGAAAGTAGGCAGGACAGATACGCAGTATTTT. Translation gives CASSMKVGRTDTQYF.

The V and J genes are TRBV12-3 or TRBV12-4 and TRBJ2-1; weak D call: TRBD1 (6 bases). CDR3 length: 13 residues. The V and J ends lost 3 bases and 12 bases respectively, with 15 bases between them. CDR3 residues: CASSFDDRQTQFF. CDR3 nucleotides: TGTGCCAGCAGTTTTGACGACAGGCAAACGCAGTTCTTC.

The count of this clone is one. The chain is built from TRBV12-5 and TRBJ2-2; D might be TRBD1 (6 bases). V was pared by 3 bases and J by 4 bases, with 12 bases between. The CDR3 has 15 amino acids. CDR1 and CDR2 (germline): LGHNT, FRNRAP. The CDR3 DNA sequence: TGTGCTAGTGGTTTACAGGGACCAGCCACCGGGGAGCTGTTTTTT. This gives the protein CASGLQGPATGELFF.

The V gene is TRBV6-6, the J gene TRBJ2-2, with 12 bases aligning to TRBD2. J gave up 0 bases and V 5 bases, and 7 bases lay outside the gene matches. Germline-derived CDR1 and CDR2 are MNHNY and SVGAGI (reference sequence). This CDR3 region has 18 residues. The CDR3 here is CASSPPLAGGTNTGELFF. In DNA form, the CDR3 reads TGTGCCAGCAGTCCGCCCCTAGCGGGGGGGACGAACACCGGGGAGCTGTTTTTT.

The genes are TRBV18 and TRBJ1-1; D might be TRBD1 (6 bases). The CDR3 consists of 14 residues. CDR1 KGHSH and CDR2 LQKENI come from the germline V gene. The V gene lost 3 bases and the J gene lost 5 bases, with 13 bases spanning the gap. The CDR3 sequence: CASSPNNRETEAFF. The CDR3 nucleotides read TGTGCCAGCTCACCTAATAACAGGGAGACTGAAGCTTTCTTT.